Listed here is a single T cell receptor (beta chain). The target of this receptor is not known. No much larger clonotype is one base removed from it; base qualities were not supplied. The data originate from a study of identifying expanded T cells in peripheral blood (dated by TCRdb to about 2019). Turning to the overall study: Technical replicates were generated by sequencing separate aliquots of the same genomic DNA pool, and four replicates were compared pairwise. Overall study outcomes, separate from this receptor: The binomial model flagged approximately 1.1 differentially abundant clones between technical replicates but approximately 16 over around two weeks and approximately 18 over about 4 weeks. Across all healthy-donor time intervals, the beta-binomial model significantly cut both the number of clones called differentially abundant and the false-positive rate. Across all healthy donors, variance in clone template counts between two-week samples was found to increase significantly with total template count. The authors expected that over much longer intervals, such as months to years, biological variance in healthy repertoires might increase even further.

During the collection period, no infections or other immune events were recorded for the healthy donors. Time-dependent variance in a beta-binomial model of T-cell clone differential abundance was calibrated using healthy-donor blood repertoires as a training cohort. There were 10 healthy donors in the training cohort, of whom 3 were female and 7 were male. An age range of roughly 25 to 65 years, with an average of about 45 years, was recorded for the donors. Whole blood, obtained from a commercial supplier, was collected from each healthy donor at three time points spaced around 2 weeks apart. Genomic DNA was extracted from unsorted whole blood for immunosequencing. The immunoSEQ Assay, which uses bias-controlled multiplex PCR amplification of genomic DNA, was used to profile TCRbeta CDR3 regions. Regarding the original processing steps: To quantify the absolute abundance of each unique TCRbeta CDR3 region, the sequences were collapsed and filtered. Differential abundance was assessed using a binomial (Fisher-equivalent) model and a beta-binomial model in which time-dependent variance fitted from healthy donors was added. Clones with fewer than 5 combined templates were removed, and differential abundance was called for clones with a Benjamini-Hochberg FDR below 0.01. In the beta-binomial model, variance was expressed as a function of the total template count across the two samples, in the form v = (b*log(k)+a)^2. The immuneACCESS repertoire file appears here via TCRdb, limited to in-frame rearrangements. These files lack a portion of the clones; in checked studies, under half of the deficit traces to unresolved V genes, and the cause of the others is not known. That table gives V, J and clone size, and the DNA gave D and trimming. For this sample the table gives 100,000 or so clones, of which around 85% were detected only once. About 18% of the sample is taken by the ten largest.

The TCR originated in a person between 18 and 75 years old in good health. Sequenced sample: blood.

Here the CDR3 is given as CASSQETQANYGYTF. The DNA sequence is given as TGCGCCAGCAGCCAAGAGACTCAAGCTAACTATGGCTACACCTTC. The sequence joins TRBV4-3 to TRBJ1-2; no D gene is confidently identified. The trim is 0 bases for V and 0 bases for J, with a gap of 8 bases between the germline ends. Including cysteine and phenylalanine, the CDR3 has 15 amino acids. The kept DNA is CDR3 alone, 45 bases in frame from the first base. CDR1 and CDR2 are read off the germline V gene as LGHNA and YSLEER.